Below, one T cell receptor (beta chain) is given with its context. This sample was taken from a study of OX40 agonist ivuxolimab in advanced cancers. Study details: Under the entry rules, prior anti-PD-1, anti-PD-L1 or anti-CTLA-4 therapy was allowed, and roughly 39% had some. Patients achieving partial responses numbered three: one hepatocellular carcinoma case and two cutaneous melanoma cases.

Germline V CDR1 and CDR2: MNHEY, SVGAGI. The CDR3 has 16 residues. The V and J ends lost 2 bases and 5 bases, in that order; junction bases with no gene match: 10. Libraries were prepared by immunoSEQ multiplex PCR; TCRdb keeps only in-frame clonotypes and omits some of them. The table shows about 40,000 clones, with about 86% occurring only once. The sequence was collected from an adult with an advanced solid tumor such as melanoma, head and neck, liver or kidney cancer. The chain is built from TRBV6-5 and TRBJ2-5; 8 bases match TRBD1. Sequences were derived from CD4+ or CD8+ T cells sorted from blood, sampled in a trial of the OX40 agonist ivuxolimab. DNA of the CDR3: TGTGCCAGCAGTTACATAGGCAGGGGGCGTTTGGAGACCCAGTACTTC. This translates into CASSYIGRGRLETQYF.